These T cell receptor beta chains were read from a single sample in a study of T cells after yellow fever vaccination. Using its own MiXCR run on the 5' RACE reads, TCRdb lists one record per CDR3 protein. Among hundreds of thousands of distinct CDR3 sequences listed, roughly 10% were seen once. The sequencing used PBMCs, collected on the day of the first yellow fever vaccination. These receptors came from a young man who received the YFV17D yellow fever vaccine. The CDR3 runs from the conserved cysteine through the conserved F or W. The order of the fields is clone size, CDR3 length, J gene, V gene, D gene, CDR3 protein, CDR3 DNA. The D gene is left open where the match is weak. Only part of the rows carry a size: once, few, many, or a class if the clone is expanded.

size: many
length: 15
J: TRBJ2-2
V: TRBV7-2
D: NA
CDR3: CASSLRLATTGELFF
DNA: TGTGCCAGCAGCTTAAGGCTAGCGACGACCGGGGAGCTGTTTTTT

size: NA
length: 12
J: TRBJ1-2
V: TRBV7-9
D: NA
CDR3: CASAQGRYGYTF
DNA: TGTGCCAGCGCGCAGGGACGGTATGGCTACACCTTC

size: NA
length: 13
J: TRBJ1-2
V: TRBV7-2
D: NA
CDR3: CASSLGALYGYTF
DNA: TGTGCCAGCAGCTTGGGGGCCCTCTATGGCTACACCTTC

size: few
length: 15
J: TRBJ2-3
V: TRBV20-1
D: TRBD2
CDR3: CSAGRAGQGTDTQYF
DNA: TGCAGTGCGGGGAGGGCGGGCCAGGGCACAGATACGCAGTATTTT

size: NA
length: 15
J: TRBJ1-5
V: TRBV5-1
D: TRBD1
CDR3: CASSSQGGSDQPQHF
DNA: TGCGCCAGCAGCTCCCAGGGGGGATCCGACCAGCCCCAGCATTTT

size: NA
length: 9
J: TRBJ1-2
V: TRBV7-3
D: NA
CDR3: CASRAMEEF
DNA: TGTGCCAGCCGGGCCATGGAAGAATTC

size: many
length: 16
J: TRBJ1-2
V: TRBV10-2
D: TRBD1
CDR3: CASSYGTGRANYGYTF
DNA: TGCGCCAGCTCCTACGGGACAGGCCGAGCTAACTATGGCTACACCTTC

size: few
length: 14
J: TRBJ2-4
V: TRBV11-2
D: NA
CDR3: CASSLTEAKNIQYF
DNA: TGTGCCAGCAGCTTGACAGAAGCCAAAAACATTCAGTACTTC

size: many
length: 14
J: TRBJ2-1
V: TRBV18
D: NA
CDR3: CASSPDSTYNEQFF
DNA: TGTGCCAGCTCACCAGACTCTACCTACAATGAGCAGTTCTTC

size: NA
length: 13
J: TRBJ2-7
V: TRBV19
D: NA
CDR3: CATKGQGPYEQYF
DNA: TGTGCCACAAAAGGGCAGGGCCCGTACGAGCAGTACTTC

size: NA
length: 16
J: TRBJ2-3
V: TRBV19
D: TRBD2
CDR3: CASSEAGGRGTDTQYF
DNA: TGTGCCAGTAGTGAAGCGGGGGGCCGAGGTACAGATACGCAGTATTTT

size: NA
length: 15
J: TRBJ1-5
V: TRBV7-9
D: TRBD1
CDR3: CASSGTGGWVQPQHF
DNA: TGTGCCAGCAGCGGGACAGGGGGCTGGGTTCAGCCCCAGCATTTT

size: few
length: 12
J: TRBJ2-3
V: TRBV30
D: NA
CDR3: CAWNPGTDTQYF
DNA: TGTGCCTGGAACCCGGGGACAGATACGCAGTATTTT

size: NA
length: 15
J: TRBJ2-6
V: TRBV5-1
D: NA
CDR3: CASSLGGPGANVLTF
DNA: TGCGCCAGCAGCTTGGGAGGGCCTGGGGCCAACGTCCTGACTTTC

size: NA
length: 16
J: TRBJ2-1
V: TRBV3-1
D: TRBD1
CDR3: CASSPQGARVYNEQFF
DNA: TGTGCCAGCAGCCCACAGGGGGCGCGAGTCTACAATGAGCAGTTCTTC

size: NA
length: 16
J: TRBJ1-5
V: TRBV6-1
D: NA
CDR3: CASSQKDWYEDQPQHF
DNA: TGTGCCAGCAGTCAGAAGGACTGGTACGAAGATCAGCCCCAGCATTTT

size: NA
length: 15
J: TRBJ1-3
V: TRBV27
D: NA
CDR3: CASSLKGSSGNTIYF
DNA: TGTGCCAGCAGTTTAAAAGGGAGCTCTGGAAACACCATATATTTT

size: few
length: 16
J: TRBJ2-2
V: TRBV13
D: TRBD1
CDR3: CASSSRRDRLTGELFF
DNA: TGTGCCAGCAGCTCACGTCGGGACAGATTGACCGGGGAGCTGTTTTTT

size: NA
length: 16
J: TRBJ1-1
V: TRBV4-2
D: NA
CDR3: CASSPGRGVRNTEAFF
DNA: TGTGCCAGCAGCCCTGGGCGAGGCGTGAGGAACACTGAAGCTTTCTTT

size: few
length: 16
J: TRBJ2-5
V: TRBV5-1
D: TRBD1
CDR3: CASSPQGQGTGETQYF
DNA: TGCGCCAGCAGCCCACAGGGACAGGGAACGGGGGAGACCCAGTACTTC

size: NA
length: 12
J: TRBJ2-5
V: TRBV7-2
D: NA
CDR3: CASSLALATQYF
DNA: TGTGCCAGCAGCTTAGCGTTAGCTACCCAGTACTTC

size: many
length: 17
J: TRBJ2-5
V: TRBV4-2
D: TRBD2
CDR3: CASSQGLAGAYQETQYF
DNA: TGTGCCAGCAGCCAAGGACTAGCGGGGGCGTACCAAGAGACCCAGTACTTC

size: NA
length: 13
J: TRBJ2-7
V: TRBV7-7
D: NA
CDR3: CASSPDAGNEQYF
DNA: TGTGCCAGCAGCCCTGATGCGGGAAACGAGCAGTACTTC

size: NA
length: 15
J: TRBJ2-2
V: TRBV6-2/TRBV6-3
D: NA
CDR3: CASRGGQTNTGELFF
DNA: TGTGCCAGCAGGGGGGGACAGACGAACACCGGGGAGCTGTTTTTT

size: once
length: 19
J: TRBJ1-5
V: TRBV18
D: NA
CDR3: CASSPPDKDHFFSNQPQHF
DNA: TGTGCCAGCTCACCGCCCGACAAGGACCATTTTTTTAGCAATCAGCCCCAGCATTTT

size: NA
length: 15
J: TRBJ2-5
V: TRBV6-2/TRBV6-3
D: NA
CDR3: CASSYHGQRGETQYF
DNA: TGTGCCAGCAGTTACCACGGACAGAGGGGAGAGACCCAGTACTTC

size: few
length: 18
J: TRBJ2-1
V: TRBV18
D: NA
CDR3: CASSSRGGAPSSYNEQFF
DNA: TGTGCCAGCTCCAGCCGAGGGGGGGCGCCCAGCTCCTACAATGAGCAGTTCTTC

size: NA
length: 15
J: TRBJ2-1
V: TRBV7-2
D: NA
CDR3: CASSSSRGAYNEQFF
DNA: TGTGCCAGCAGCTCGAGTCGAGGAGCCTACAATGAGCAGTTCTTC

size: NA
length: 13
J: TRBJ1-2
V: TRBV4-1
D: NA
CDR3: CASSQVGLGGYTF
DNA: TGCGCCAGCAGCCAAGTGGGGCTCGGTGGCTACACCTTC

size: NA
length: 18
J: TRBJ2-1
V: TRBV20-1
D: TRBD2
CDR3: CSARDLLAGGISYNEQFF
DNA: TGCAGTGCTAGAGATCTACTAGCGGGGGGGATCTCCTACAATGAGCAGTTCTTC

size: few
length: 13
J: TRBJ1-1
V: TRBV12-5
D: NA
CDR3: CASGLQGTTEAFF
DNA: TGTGCTAGTGGTTTGCAGGGGACGACTGAAGCTTTCTTT

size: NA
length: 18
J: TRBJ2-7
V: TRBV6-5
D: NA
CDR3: CASSSAAGRGPLLYEQYF
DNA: TGTGCCAGCAGTTCCGCCGCGGGGCGCGGACCATTACTATACGAGCAGTACTTC

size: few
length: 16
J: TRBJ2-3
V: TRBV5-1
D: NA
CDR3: CASSLSRQSFRDTQYF
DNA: TGCGCCAGCAGCTTGAGCCGACAGTCCTTTAGAGATACGCAGTATTTT

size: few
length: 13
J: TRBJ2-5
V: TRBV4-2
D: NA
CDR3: CASSAGRTETQYF
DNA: TGTGCCAGCAGCGCCGGCAGAACCGAGACCCAGTACTTC

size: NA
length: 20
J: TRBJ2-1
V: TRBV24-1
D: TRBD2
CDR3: CATSDLPAASGGATYNEQFF
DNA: TGTGCCACCAGTGATTTGCCAGCCGCTAGCGGGGGGGCGACGTACAATGAGCAGTTCTTC

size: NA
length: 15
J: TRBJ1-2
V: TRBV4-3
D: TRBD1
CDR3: CASSQDGDRAHGYTF
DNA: TGCGCCAGCAGCCAAGATGGGGACAGGGCCCATGGCTACACCTTC

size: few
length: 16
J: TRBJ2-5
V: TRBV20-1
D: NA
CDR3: CSARIHRDGDQETQYF
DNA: TGCAGTGCTAGAATACATCGGGACGGTGACCAAGAGACCCAGTACTTC

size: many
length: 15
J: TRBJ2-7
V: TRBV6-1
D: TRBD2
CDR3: CASTLTSGGSYEQYF
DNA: TGTGCCAGCACTCTGACTAGCGGGGGCTCCTACGAGCAGTACTTC

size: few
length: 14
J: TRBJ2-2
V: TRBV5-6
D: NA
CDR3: CASSLISLTGELFF
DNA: TGTGCCAGCAGTTTGATATCACTTACCGGGGAGCTGTTTTTT

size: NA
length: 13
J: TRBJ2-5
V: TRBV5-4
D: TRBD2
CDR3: CASSETSDETQYF
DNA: TGTGCCAGCAGCGAGACTAGCGATGAGACCCAGTACTTC

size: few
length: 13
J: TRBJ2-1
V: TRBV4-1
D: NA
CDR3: CASSQVEGGSQFF
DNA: TGCGCCAGCAGCCAAGTCGAGGGAGGATCCCAGTTCTTC

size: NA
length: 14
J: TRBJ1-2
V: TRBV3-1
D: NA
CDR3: CASSPWTVVRGYTF
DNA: TGTGCCAGCAGCCCTTGGACGGTCGTCAGGGGCTACACCTTC

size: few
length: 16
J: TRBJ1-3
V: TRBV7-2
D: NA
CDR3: CASSLSPGASGNTIYF
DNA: TGTGCCAGCAGCTTAAGTCCGGGGGCCTCCGGAAACACCATATATTTT

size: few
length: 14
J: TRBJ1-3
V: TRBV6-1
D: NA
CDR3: CASRSDSSGNTIYF
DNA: TGTGCCAGCAGGAGCGACAGCTCTGGAAACACCATATATTTT

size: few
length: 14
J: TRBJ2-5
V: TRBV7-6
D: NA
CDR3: CASSLMLAEETQYF
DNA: TGTGCCAGCAGCTTAATGTTAGCGGAAGAGACCCAGTACTTC

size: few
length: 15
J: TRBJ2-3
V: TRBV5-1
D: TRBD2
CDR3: CASSLAGGPVDTQYF
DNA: TGCGCCAGCAGCTTGGCGGGGGGGCCGGTAGATACGCAGTATTTT

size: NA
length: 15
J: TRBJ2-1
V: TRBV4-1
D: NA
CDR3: CASSQEDASYNEQFF
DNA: TGCGCCAGCAGCCAAGAGGACGCTTCCTACAATGAGCAGTTCTTC

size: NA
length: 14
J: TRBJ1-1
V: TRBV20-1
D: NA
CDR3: CSADTVGEVTEAFF
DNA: TGCAGTGCTGATACCGTCGGAGAGGTCACTGAAGCTTTCTTT